The 20 T cell receptor beta chains listed next were all sequenced from one sample in a study of blood T cell repertoires in COVID-19. The table came from immunoSEQ multiplex PCR; TCRdb's copy has only in-frame clones and leaves some out. Of around 140,000 clones listed, approximately 80% are singletons. The specimen was peripheral blood. These receptors all stem from a woman aged 55 to 70 with acute or convalescent COVID-19.

This chain uses TRBV7-8 with TRBJ2-1, with D perhaps matching TRBD2 (6 bases). Trimming stripped 5 bases from V and 9 bases from J, with 14 bases between. CDR1 SGHVS and CDR2 FQNEAQ come from the germline V gene. The CDR3 runs 13 residues. CDR3 sequence reads: CASSHRLDSEQFF. The CDR3 coding sequence is TGTGCCAGCAGCCACAGACTAGATAGTGAGCAGTTCTTC.

V is TRBV7-8 and J is TRBJ1-1; possibly TRBD1 for D (5 bases). Per the germline V gene, CDR1 is SGHVS and CDR2 is FQNEAQ. This CDR3 spans 13 amino acids. With 5 bases removed from V and 11 bases from J, the gap between germline ends came to 18 bases. The CDR3 sequence is CASSNSAGRAAFF. In DNA, the CDR3 is TGTGCCAGCAGCAACTCAGCGGGCAGGGCTGCTTTCTTT.

The V gene is TRBV5-1, the J gene TRBJ1-1; a weak D match, TRBD1 (5 bases). In germline, CDR1 is SGHRS, CDR2 YFSETQ. V was clipped by 2 bases and J by 2 bases, with 19 bases between them. The CDR3 runs to 17 residues. CDR3 sequence reads: CASSLLKLTAPNTEAFF. For the CDR3, the DNA is TGCGCCAGCAGCTTATTAAAACTGACAGCTCCTAACACTGAAGCTTTCTTT.

Only one count was recorded for this clone. This chain links TRBV27 with TRBJ2-1; the D is unclear. CDR3 length equals 14 residues. With 4 bases removed from V and 0 bases from J, the gap between germline ends came to 7 bases. Germline CDR1 is MNHEY and CDR2 is SMNVEV (reference sequence). The CDR3: CASSYQRSYNEQFF. In DNA form, the CDR3 reads TGTGCCAGCAGTTATCAGCGCTCCTACAATGAGCAGTTCTTC.

This chain's CDR3 is CASSNPVPGDQETQYF. The CDR3 DNA sequence: TGCGCCAGCAGTAATCCCGTTCCCGGAGACCAAGAGACCCAGTACTTC. The chain is built from TRBV10-1 and TRBJ2-5, with D hard to call. The CDR3 runs to 16 residues. CDR1 is WNHNN and CDR2 is SYGVQD in the germline V gene (reference sequence). V was shortened by 5 bases and J by 0 bases, with 16 bases between the two germline ends.

The chain uses TRBV11-2 and TRBJ1-1; 10 bases are shared with TRBD1. Germline values: CDR1 SGHAT, CDR2 FQNNGV. This CDR3 has 15 residues. With V trimmed by 6 bases and J by 2 bases, 6 bases remained unmatched. In DNA form, the CDR3 reads TGTGCCAGCAGACGGACAGGGGGGGGAAACACTGAAGCTTTCTTT. This gives the protein CASRRTGGGNTEAFF.

J is TRBJ1-1 and V is TRBV30; TRBD1 matches at 8 bases. The CDR3 is made up of 19 amino acids. The germline gives CDR1 GTSNPN, CDR2 SVGIG (reference sequence). The V segment lost 4 bases and the J segment 0 bases; nucleotides outside the gene matches: 19. This CDR3 reads CAWNSGLQGAREMNTEAFF. The CDR3 DNA reads TGTGCCTGGAATTCGGGGCTCCAGGGGGCGCGTGAGATGAACACTGAAGCTTTCTTT.

This clone was seen only once. The V call is TRBV7-8, the J call TRBJ2-7; D is possibly TRBD1 (5 bases). V shed 1 base and J shed 6 bases, with 13 bases lying between them. The length of the CDR3 is 14 residues. The germline V gene encodes CDR1 SGHVS and CDR2 FQNEAQ. As DNA, the CDR3 is TGTGCCAGCAGCTTAGATCCAGGGTCACGCGAGCAGTACTTC. This codes for CASSLDPGSREQYF.

The V call is TRBV4-2, the J call TRBJ2-3; TRBD1 might be the D (5 bases). Germline lookup yields CDR1 LGHNA and CDR2 YNFKEQ. This CDR3 is 18 amino acids long. V was trimmed by 1 base and J by 2 bases, leaving 19 bases between them. This CDR3 is CASSQVRSVTANTDTQYF. DNA for the CDR3: TGTGCCAGCAGCCAAGTAAGGTCGGTGACAGCAAACACAGATACGCAGTATTTT.

The CDR3 region is CASRSAGLQEKLFF. The CDR3 bases are TGTGCCAGCAGATCAGCGGGCTTGCAAGAAAAACTGTTTTTT. This rearrangement joins TRBV28 to TRBJ1-4, with no clear D. Germline values: CDR1 MDHEN, CDR2 SYDVKM. Trimming pared 6 bases from V and 8 bases from J, leaving 16 bases between. The CDR3 is 14 amino acids.

In DNA, the CDR3 is TGCAGTGCTGGTGAGGGTTCTAGGGGCTACACCTTC. Translation: CSAGEGSRGYTF. This chain links TRBV20-1 with TRBJ1-2; D is ambiguous. V lost 5 bases to trimming and J lost 8 bases, with 15 bases between them. The CDR3 totals 12 residues. Germline V CDR1 and CDR2: DFQATT, SNEGSKA (reference sequence).

The genes are TRBV28 and TRBJ1-2; 9 bases fit TRBD1. The CDR3 contains 14 residues. The ends lost 4 bases at V and 7 bases at J; junction bases unmatched: 7. Germline lookup yields CDR1 MDHEN and CDR2 SYDVKM. Here the CDR3 DNA reads TGTGCCAGCAGTTCCCCGGGACAGGGATCTGGCTACACCTTC. Protein: CASSSPGQGSGYTF.

V is TRBV3-1 (or the pseudogene TRBV3-2) and J is TRBJ2-7, with D tentatively TRBD2 (5 bases). The CDR3 totals 15 residues. Germline V lookup: CDR1 LGHDT, CDR2 YNNKEL (reference sequence). V was trimmed by 0 bases and J by 5 bases, leaving 14 bases between them. The CDR3 DNA is TGTGCCAGCAGCCAAGACCCCGGGCCAGCGGACGAGCAGTACTTC. Translated, it gives CASSQDPGPADEQYF.

The rearrangement uses TRBV2 and TRBJ2-2; 7 bases line up with TRBD1. The V gene's germline CDR1 is SNHLY and CDR2 FYNNEI. J was trimmed by 8 bases and V by 7 bases; bases with no gene match: 7. This CDR3 has 13 amino acids. The CDR3 region has the DNA TGTGCCAGCATTAAACCGGGACAGGGGGAGCTGTTTTTT. This sequence encodes CASIKPGQGELFF.

V gene TRBV7-9 combines with J gene TRBJ2-3, with 9 bases that match TRBD1. V shed 0 bases and J 0 bases; nucleotides not matched to a gene: 7. Germline V gene data show CDR1 as SEHNR and CDR2 as FQNEAQ (reference sequence). CDR3 length: 18 amino acids. Written as DNA, the CDR3 is TGTGCCAGCAGCTTAGCTCCGGGGACAGGGCCCAGCACAGATACGCAGTATTTT. Amino acids: CASSLAPGTGPSTDTQYF.

The chain joins TRBV6-1 to TRBJ2-2; 7 positions agree with TRBD1. This CDR3 contains 16 residues. Germline V CDR1 and CDR2: MNHNS, SASEGT. The V and J ends lost 4 bases and 6 bases, in that order; junction bases with no gene match: 11. Here the CDR3 reads CASSVRGYRGAGELFF. CDR3 DNA sequence: TGTGCCAGCAGTGTTAGGGGATACAGGGGAGCCGGGGAGCTGTTTTTT.

The chain uses TRBV3-1 (or the pseudogene TRBV3-2) and TRBJ2-2; D is perhaps TRBD2 (5 bases). The CDR3 sequence is 15 residues long. Germline-derived CDR1 and CDR2 are LGHDT and YNNKEL (reference sequence). V lost 2 bases, J lost 1 base, and 8 bases lay in between. The CDR3 reads CASSQPAVNTGELFF. In nucleotides, the CDR3 is TGTGCCAGCAGCCAACCAGCGGTGAACACCGGGGAGCTGTTTTTT.

This CDR3 reads CASSLTSGRPPDTQYF. The CDR3 DNA reads TGCGCCAGCAGCTTGACTAGCGGGAGACCCCCAGATACGCAGTATTTT. This rearrangement joins TRBV5-1 to TRBJ2-3, with TRBD2 identical over 11 bases. The CDR3 has 16 residues. Germline assignment: CDR1 SGHRS and CDR2 YFSETQ. The J segment lost 4 bases and the V segment lost 1 base, leaving 5 bases of the junction unmatched.

The chain joins TRBV6-1 to TRBJ1-5, with D perhaps matching TRBD1 (6 bases). With 3 bases removed from V and 4 bases from J, the gap between germline ends came to 13 bases. This CDR3 is 15 amino acids long. Germline lookup yields CDR1 MNHNS and CDR2 SASEGT. DNA of the CDR3: TGTGCCAGCAGTGAGGCAGGGGCCCCAAATCAGCCCCAGCATTTT. Protein sequence: CASSEAGAPNQPQHF.

The J gene is TRBJ2-7, the V gene TRBV30; D ambiguous. The CDR3 has 11 amino acids. From germline, CDR1 is GTSNPN and CDR2 SVGIG (reference sequence). V shed 2 bases and J shed 4 bases, with 6 bases lying between them. CDR3 residues: CAWSQEYEQYF. Written as DNA, the CDR3 is TGTGCCTGGAGTCAAGAGTACGAGCAGTACTTC.